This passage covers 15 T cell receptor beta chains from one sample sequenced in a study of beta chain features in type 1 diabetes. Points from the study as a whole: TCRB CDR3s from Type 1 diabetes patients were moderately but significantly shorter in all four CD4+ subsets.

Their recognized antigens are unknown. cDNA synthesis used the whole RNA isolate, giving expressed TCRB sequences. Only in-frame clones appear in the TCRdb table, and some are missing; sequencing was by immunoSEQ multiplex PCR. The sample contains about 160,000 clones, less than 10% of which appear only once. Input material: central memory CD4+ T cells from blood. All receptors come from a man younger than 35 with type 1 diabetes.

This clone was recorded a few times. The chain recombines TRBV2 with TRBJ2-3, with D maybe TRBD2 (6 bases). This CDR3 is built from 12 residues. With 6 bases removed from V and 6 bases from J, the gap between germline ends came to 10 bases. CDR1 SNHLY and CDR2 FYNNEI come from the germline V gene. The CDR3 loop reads CASSGSGDTQYF. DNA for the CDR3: TGTGCCAGCAGCGGGAGTGGTGATACGCAGTATTTT.

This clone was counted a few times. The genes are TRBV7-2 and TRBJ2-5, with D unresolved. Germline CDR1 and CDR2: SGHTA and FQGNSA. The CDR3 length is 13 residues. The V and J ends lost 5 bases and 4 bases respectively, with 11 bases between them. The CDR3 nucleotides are TGTGCCAGCAGCAACTCATTTCTAGAGACCCAGTACTTC. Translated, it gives CASSNSFLETQYF.

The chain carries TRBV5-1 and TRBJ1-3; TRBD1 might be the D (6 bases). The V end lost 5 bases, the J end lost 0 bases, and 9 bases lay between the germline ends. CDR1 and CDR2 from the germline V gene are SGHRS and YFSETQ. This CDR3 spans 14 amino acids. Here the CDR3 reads CASRDSASGNTIYF. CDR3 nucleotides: TGCGCCAGCAGGGACAGCGCCTCTGGAAACACCATATATTTT.

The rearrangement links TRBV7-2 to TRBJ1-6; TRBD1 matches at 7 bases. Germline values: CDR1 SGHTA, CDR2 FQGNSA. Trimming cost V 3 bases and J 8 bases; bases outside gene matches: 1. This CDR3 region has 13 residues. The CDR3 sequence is CASSFGQDSPLHF. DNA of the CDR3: TGTGCCAGCAGCTTCGGACAGGATTCACCCCTCCACTTT.

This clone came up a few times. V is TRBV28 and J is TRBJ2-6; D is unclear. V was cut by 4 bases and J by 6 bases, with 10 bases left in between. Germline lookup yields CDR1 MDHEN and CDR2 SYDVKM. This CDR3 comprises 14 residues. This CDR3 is CASSYRRQANVLTF. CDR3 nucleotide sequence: TGTGCCAGCAGTTACAGACGTCAGGCCAACGTCCTGACTTTC.

The CDR3 reads CAINPGHRDYGYTF. CDR3 bases: TGTGCCATCAACCCGGGACATAGGGACTATGGCTACACCTTC. V and J are TRBV10-3 and TRBJ1-2; perhaps TRBD1 as D (6 bases). This CDR3 region has 14 residues. Trimming cost V 7 bases and J 3 bases, with 15 bases left between them. Germline values: CDR1 ENHRY, CDR2 SYGVKD.

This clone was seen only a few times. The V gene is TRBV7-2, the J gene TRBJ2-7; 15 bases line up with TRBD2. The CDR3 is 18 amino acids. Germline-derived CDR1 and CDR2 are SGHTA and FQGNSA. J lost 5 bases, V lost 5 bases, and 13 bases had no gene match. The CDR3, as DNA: TGTGCCAGCAGCCGGGGCGTGTCCGGACTAGCGGGAGGGAACGAGCAGTACTTC. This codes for CASSRGVSGLAGGNEQYF. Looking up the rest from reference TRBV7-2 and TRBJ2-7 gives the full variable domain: GAGVSQSPSNKVTEKGKDVELRCDPISGHTALYWYRQSLGQGLEFLIYFQGNSAPDKSGLPSDRFSAERTGGSVSTLTIQRTQQEDSAVYLCASSRGVSGLAGGNEQYFGPGTRLTVT.

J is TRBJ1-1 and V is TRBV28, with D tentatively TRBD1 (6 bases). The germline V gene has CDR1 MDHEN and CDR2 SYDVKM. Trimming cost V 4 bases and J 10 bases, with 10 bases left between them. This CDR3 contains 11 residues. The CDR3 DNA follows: TGTGCCAGCAGTTCCCGAGGGGGAGCTTTCTTT. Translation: CASSSRGGAFF.

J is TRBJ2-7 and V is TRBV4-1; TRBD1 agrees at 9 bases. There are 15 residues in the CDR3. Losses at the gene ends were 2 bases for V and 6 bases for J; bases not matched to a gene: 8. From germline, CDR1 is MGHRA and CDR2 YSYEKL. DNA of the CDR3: TGCGCCAGCAGCCAATCAGGGACAGGGCCCCGCGAGCAGTACTTC. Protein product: CASSQSGTGPREQYF.

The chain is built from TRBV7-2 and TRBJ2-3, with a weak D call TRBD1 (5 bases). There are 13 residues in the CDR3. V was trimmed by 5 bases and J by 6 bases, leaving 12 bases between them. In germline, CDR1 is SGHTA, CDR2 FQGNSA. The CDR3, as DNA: TGTGCCAGCAGCCCCTCACCAGGGGATACGCAGTATTTT. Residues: CASSPSPGDTQYF.

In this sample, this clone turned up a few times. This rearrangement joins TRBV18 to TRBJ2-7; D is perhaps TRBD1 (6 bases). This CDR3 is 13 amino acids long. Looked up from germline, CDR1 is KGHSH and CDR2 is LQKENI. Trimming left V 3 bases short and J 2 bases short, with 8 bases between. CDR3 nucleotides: TGTGCCAGCTCACCCCGGGACACCTACGAGCAGTACTTC. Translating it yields CASSPRDTYEQYF.

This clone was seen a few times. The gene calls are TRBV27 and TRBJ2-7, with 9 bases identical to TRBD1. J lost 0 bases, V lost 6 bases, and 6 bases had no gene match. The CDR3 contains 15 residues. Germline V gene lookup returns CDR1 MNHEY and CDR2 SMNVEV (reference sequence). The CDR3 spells CASRSRGQGSYEQYF. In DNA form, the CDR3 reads TGTGCCAGCAGGTCCCGGGGACAGGGCTCCTACGAGCAGTACTTC.

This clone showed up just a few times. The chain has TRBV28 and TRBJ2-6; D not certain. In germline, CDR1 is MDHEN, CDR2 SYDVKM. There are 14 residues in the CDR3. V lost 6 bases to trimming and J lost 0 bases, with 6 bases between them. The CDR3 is CASSPRSGANVLTF. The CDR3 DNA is TGTGCCAGCAGCCCCCGCTCTGGGGCCAACGTCCTGACTTTC.

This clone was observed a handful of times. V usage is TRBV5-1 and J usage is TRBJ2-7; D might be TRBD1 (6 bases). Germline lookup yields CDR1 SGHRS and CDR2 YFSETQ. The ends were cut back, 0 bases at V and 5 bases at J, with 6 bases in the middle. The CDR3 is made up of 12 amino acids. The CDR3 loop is CASSLGQDEQYF. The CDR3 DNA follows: TGCGCCAGCAGCTTGGGACAGGACGAGCAGTACTTC.

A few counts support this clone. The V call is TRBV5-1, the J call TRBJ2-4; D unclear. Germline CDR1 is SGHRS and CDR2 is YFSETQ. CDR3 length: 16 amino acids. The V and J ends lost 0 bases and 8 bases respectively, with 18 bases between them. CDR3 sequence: CASSLAMATNADIQYF. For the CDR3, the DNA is TGCGCCAGCAGCTTGGCGATGGCCACCAATGCAGACATTCAGTACTTC.